The clone carrying this T cell receptor beta chain was picked up one time. The antigen is undetermined. This sample is part of a study of shared clonotypes between healthy human individuals. As for the study in general: The study enrolled a couple of women and three men aged 18 to 49.

CDR1 is MNHNS, CDR2 SASEGT, per germline. V was pared by 7 bases and J by 5 bases, with 16 bases between. The CDR3 has 14 residues. TCRdb's table, derived via immunoSEQ multiplex PCR, lists solely in-frame clones and lacks some. The repertoire includes fewer than 500,000 clones, 60% to 80% of them detected once, and 9.5% to 15% sits in the top ten. Study outcomes and limitations: Donor clonotype sharing was expected to depend on sequencing depth. Only a few donors were included, so the genetic and exposure-history diversity represented was limited.

Only Caucasian adults living in Nashville, Tennessee made up the donor group. This rearrangement joins TRBV6-1 to TRBJ2-3, with a weak D call TRBD1 (5 bases). Sequencing was done on a sample of PBMCs. The TCR originated in a woman in her 40s in good health. Some clones in this sample may be carry-over from other donors' samples. CDR3 amino acids: CASTPRGQGDTQYF. CDR3 nucleotide sequence: TGTGCCAGCACGCCTAGGGGCCAGGGAGATACGCAGTATTTT.